These 27 T cell receptor beta chains originate from one sample sequenced in a study of Ad26.COV2.S vaccination and SARS-CoV-2 variants. Treatment described: approximately 18 received Ad26.COV2.S at low or high dose, single or two shots; 5 received placebo; per-sample allocation not given. On day 63 after the first injection, vaccine and placebo recipients gave samples. Assay used: immunoSEQ multiplex PCR; TCRdb lists only in-frame clones, some missing. The sample comprises 500,000 or so clones, roughly 87% of which are singletons, and around 13% rests with the top ten. Here the sequenced sample was peripheral blood, taken in a trial of Ad26.COV2.S vaccine versus placebo. These receptors were obtained from a person between 18 and 65 years old who received the Ad26.COV2.S COVID-19 vaccine or a placebo.

V and J are TRBV7-6 and TRBJ2-1; 11 bases agree with TRBD2. Germline CDR1 SGHVS, CDR2 FNYEAQ. J lost 8 bases, V lost 0 bases, and 6 bases had no gene match. The CDR3 spans 16 residues. CDR3 nucleotides: TGTGCCAGCAGCTTAGCTACTAGCGGGAGCGGCGATGAGCAGTTCTTC. This translates into CASSLATSGSGDEQFF.

The V and J genes are TRBV18 and TRBJ1-1; tentative D call: TRBD1 (6 bases). V lost 3 bases and J lost 3, with 11 bases in between. CDR1 and CDR2 (germline): KGHSH, LQKENI. The length of the CDR3 is 14 residues. The CDR3 DNA reads TGTGCCAGCTCACCCCCTGGACAGTACACTGAAGCTTTCTTT. Translating it yields CASSPPGQYTEAFF.

V usage is TRBV24-1 and J usage is TRBJ1-5; no firm D call. The CDR3 spans 12 residues. Per the germline V gene, CDR1 is KGHDR and CDR2 is SFDVKD. Trimming shortened V by 3 bases and J by 7 bases, and 6 bases separated the two germline ends. The CDR3 loop is CATSDEGQPQHF. As DNA, the CDR3 is TGTGCCACCAGTGATGAGGGCCAGCCCCAGCATTTT.

This clone was counted once. The chain combines TRBV5-6 with TRBJ2-1, with D hard to call. This CDR3 comprises 15 residues. Deletions cut 4 bases from V and 0 bases from J, with 11 bases between. Germline V gene data show CDR1 as SGHDT and CDR2 as YYEEEE. The CDR3 reads CASSIGSFSYNEQFF. The CDR3 DNA follows: TGTGCCAGCAGCATTGGGTCCTTCTCCTACAATGAGCAGTTCTTC. Supplemented by reference TRBV5-6 and TRBJ2-1, the full variable domain reads DAGVTQSPTHLIKTRGQQVTLRCSPKSGHDTVSWYQQALGQGPQFIFQYYEEEERQRGNFPDRFSGHQFPNYSSELNVNALLLGDSALYLCASSIGSFSYNEQFFGPGTRLTVL.

This clone was observed once. This sequence joins TRBV5-8 and TRBJ2-1, with 9 bases that match TRBD2. The CDR3 totals 16 residues. Germline CDR1 and CDR2: SGHTS and YDEGEE. V gave up 3 bases and J gave up 0 bases; unmatched junction bases: 4. CDR3 in amino acids: CASSSRLAVSYNEQFF. Here the CDR3 DNA reads TGTGCCAGCAGCTCGAGACTAGCGGTCTCCTACAATGAGCAGTTCTTC.

This clone was recorded only once. V is TRBV6-5 and J is TRBJ2-7; D is possibly TRBD1 (6 bases). The CDR3 consists of 13 residues. Per germline, CDR1 MNHEY and CDR2 SVGAGI. Trimming cost V 7 bases and J 2 bases, with 12 bases left between them. CDR3: CASTWQGPYEQYF. CDR3 sequence (DNA): TGTGCCAGCACGTGGCAGGGGCCCTACGAGCAGTACTTC.

The rearrangement joins TRBV7-9 to TRBJ2-1; TRBD2 agrees at 10 bases. Losses at the gene ends were 3 bases for V and 1 base for J; bases not matched to a gene: 3. The CDR3 is 16 residues long. The V gene's germline CDR1 is SEHNR and CDR2 FQNEAQ (reference sequence). Here the CDR3 reads CASSFLAGVSYNEQFF. The CDR3 coding sequence is TGTGCCAGCAGCTTCCTAGCGGGAGTATCCTACAATGAGCAGTTCTTC. Full variable domain (missing parts from reference TRBV7-9 and TRBJ2-1): DTGVSQNPRHKITKRGQNVTFRCDPISEHNRLYWYRQTLGQGPEFLTYFQNEAQLEKSRLLSDRFSAERPKGSFSTLEIQRTEQGDSAMYLCASSFLAGVSYNEQFFGPGTRLTVL.

CDR3 residues: CASSEAGTYNEQFF. The CDR3 nucleotides read TGTGCCAGCAGTGAAGCAGGGACCTACAATGAGCAGTTCTTC. V usage is TRBV6-1 and J usage is TRBJ2-1; no clear D. CDR1 and CDR2 (germline): MNHNS, SASEGT. The length of the CDR3 is 14 residues. The V and J ends lost 0 bases and 2 bases respectively, with 5 bases between them.

This chain's CDR3 is CASWDPALNTEAFF. The CDR3 DNA sequence: TGTGCCAGCTGGGACCCCGCTTTGAACACTGAAGCTTTCTTT. The V gene is TRBV19, the J gene TRBJ1-1; tentatively, D is TRBD1 (5 bases). CDR1 and CDR2 from the germline V gene are LNHDA and SQIVND (reference sequence). Trimming left V 9 bases short and J 0 bases short, with 14 bases between. There are 14 residues in the CDR3.

The chain combines TRBV11-1 with TRBJ1-1; no reliable D call. CDR1 SGHAT and CDR2 FQDESV come from the germline V gene (reference sequence). The CDR3 sequence is 13 residues long. V was pared by 1 base and J by 0 bases, with 3 bases between. The CDR3 nucleotides read TGTGCCAGCAGCTTAGGCCTGAACACTGAAGCTTTCTTT. As protein: CASSLGLNTEAFF.

In DNA form, the CDR3 reads TGTGCCAGCAGCTTAGCCCTCTCGGGCGGTGAGCAGTTCTTC. Its translation: CASSLALSGGEQFF. The chain combines TRBV7-2 with TRBJ2-1; D is uncertain. This CDR3 comprises 14 residues. Germline V gives CDR1 SGHTA, CDR2 FQGNSA. V lost 0 bases to trimming and J lost 9 bases, with 12 bases between them.

The J gene is TRBJ2-2, the V gene TRBV6-2 or TRBV6-3; D is unresolved. Germline V CDR1 and CDR2: MNHEY, SVGEGT. V lost 5 bases, J lost 7 bases, and 17 bases lay in between. The CDR3 length is 15 residues. This CDR3 is CASSANRLGNGELFF. In DNA, the CDR3 is TGTGCCAGCAGTGCAAACCGTCTAGGTAACGGGGAGCTGTTTTTT.

This clone appeared once. The chain recombines TRBV5-1 with TRBJ2-3; D may be TRBD1 (5 bases). Trimming took 5 bases from V and 0 from J, leaving 10 bases between them. The CDR3 is 14 amino acids. Germline assignment: CDR1 SGHRS and CDR2 YFSETQ. CDR3 sequence (DNA): TGCGCCAGCAGAAGACAGCTCAGCACAGATACGCAGTATTTT. This sequence encodes CASRRQLSTDTQYF.

V gene TRBV3-1 (or the pseudogene TRBV3-2) combines with J gene TRBJ2-3, with unresolved D. The V and J ends lost 1 base and 2 bases respectively, with 13 bases between them. The CDR3 length is 16 residues. Germline values: CDR1 LGHDT, CDR2 YNNKEL (reference sequence). The chain's CDR3 is CASSQGGSWTTDTQYF. CDR3 sequence (DNA): TGTGCCAGCAGCCAAGGTGGGTCCTGGACCACAGATACGCAGTATTTT.

The chain recombines TRBV19 with TRBJ1-1, with 7 bases identical to TRBD1. Germline-derived CDR1 and CDR2 are LNHDA and SQIVND (reference sequence). The trim removed 6 bases at V and 2 bases at J, leaving 6 bases unmatched. This CDR3 has 14 residues. CDR3 in amino acids: CASSDRAANTEAFF. In nucleotides, the CDR3 is TGTGCCAGTAGCGACAGGGCCGCCAACACTGAAGCTTTCTTT.

This rearrangement joins TRBV6-4 to TRBJ2-1; D possibly corresponds to TRBD1 (6 bases). The CDR3 has 15 residues. Germline CDR1 and CDR2: MRHNA and SNTAGT. V shed 5 bases and J shed 9 bases, with 20 bases lying between them. CDR3 DNA: TGTGCCAGCAGTCTGGAGGCAGGGGAACGGGCTGAGCAGTTCTTC. Residues: CASSLEAGERAEQFF.

J is TRBJ2-5 and V is TRBV5-1; the D call may be TRBD1 or TRBD2 (5 bases each). The V gene's germline CDR1 is SGHRS and CDR2 YFSETQ. Trimming shortened V by 2 bases and J by 5 bases, and 19 bases separated the two germline ends. The CDR3 is 16 amino acids. The CDR3 sequence: CASSLGTKTLRETQYF. CDR3 sequence (DNA): TGCGCCAGCAGCTTAGGGACCAAAACCCTGCGGGAGACCCAGTACTTC. Based on the CDR3 plus reference TRBV5-1 and TRBJ2-5, the full variable domain is KAGVTQTPRYLIKTRGQQVTLSCSPISGHRSVSWYQQTPGQGLQFLFEYFSETQRNKGNFPGRFSGRQFSNSRSEMNVSTLELGDSALYLCASSLGTKTLRETQYFGPGTRLLVL.

The V and J genes are TRBV5-1 and TRBJ2-1; D perhaps matches TRBD1 (6 bases). The V end was cut by 2 bases, the J end by 0 bases, with 12 bases between. Germline V lookup: CDR1 SGHRS, CDR2 YFSETQ. The CDR3 has 16 residues. In nucleotides, the CDR3 is TGCGCCAGCAGCTTTGGGGGCGCGAGCTCCTACAATGAGCAGTTCTTC. This translates into CASSFGGASSYNEQFF.

The chain carries TRBV19 and TRBJ2-3; D remains ambiguous. CDR1 and CDR2 (germline): LNHDA, SQIVND (reference sequence). Trimming left V 1 base short and J 0 bases short, with 11 bases between. The CDR3 sequence is 16 residues long. CDR3 loop: CASSIARGASTDTQYF. Here the CDR3 DNA reads TGTGCCAGTAGTATAGCCCGCGGAGCCAGCACAGATACGCAGTATTTT.

The chain employs TRBV5-4 and TRBJ2-1, with 9 bases identical to TRBD2. The length of the CDR3 is 17 residues. The V gene's germline CDR1 is SGHNT and CDR2 YYREEE (reference sequence). The V gene end was trimmed by 4 bases and the J gene end by 4 bases; junction bases not matched to a gene: 12. The CDR3 is CASSADGAGGGYNEQFF. In nucleotides, the CDR3 is TGTGCCAGCAGCGCGGATGGCGCGGGAGGGGGTTACAATGAGCAGTTCTTC.

The J gene is TRBJ1-4, the V gene TRBV6-4; D gene unclear. V was trimmed by 4 bases and J by 0 bases, leaving 15 bases between them. Germline lookup yields CDR1 MRHNA and CDR2 SNTAGT. The CDR3 loop spans 17 amino acids. The CDR3 loop is CASSGMLRIATNEKLFF. The CDR3 DNA reads as TGTGCCAGCAGTGGCATGCTTAGGATTGCAACTAATGAAAAACTGTTTTTT.

V is TRBV30 and J is TRBJ1-2; D is unclear. Trimming pared 5 bases from V and 5 bases from J, leaving 9 bases between. Looked up from germline, CDR1 is GTSNPN and CDR2 is SVGIG (reference sequence). The CDR3 is 11 amino acids. CDR3 in amino acids: CAWALLYGYTF. CDR3 bases: TGTGCCTGGGCCCTCCTGTATGGCTACACCTTC.

V is TRBV30 and J is TRBJ2-7, with D maybe TRBD2 (5 bases). CDR1 and CDR2 (germline): GTSNPN, SVGIG (reference sequence). This CDR3 region has 12 residues. Trimming shortened V by 4 bases and J by 3 bases, and 10 bases separated the two germline ends. The CDR3 region has the DNA TGTGCCTGGATCAAGGACTTCTACGAGCAGTACTTC. This encodes CAWIKDFYEQYF.

The gene calls are TRBV11-3 and TRBJ2-2; D is ambiguous. The germline CDR1 and CDR2 sequences are SGHNT and YENEEA. This CDR3 has 17 residues. The V end lost 0 bases, the J end lost 2 bases, and 13 bases lay between the germline ends. CDR3 coding DNA: TGTGCCAGCAGCTTAGACGGCCTAGATCCCAACACCGGGGAGCTGTTTTTT. Protein sequence: CASSLDGLDPNTGELFF.

CDR3 protein: CSASKLGTGNTEAFF. Written as DNA, the CDR3 is TGCAGTGCTAGTAAGCTCGGGACAGGGAACACTGAAGCTTTCTTT. The rearrangement uses TRBV20-1 and TRBJ1-1; 8 nucleotides align to TRBD1. The CDR3 loop spans 15 amino acids. Germline V lookup: CDR1 DFQATT, CDR2 SNEGSKA (reference sequence). The V gene end was trimmed by 3 bases and the J gene end by 1 base; junction bases not matched to a gene: 7.

The J gene is TRBJ1-2, the V gene TRBV19; TRBD1 matches at 9 bases. The CDR3 is 14 amino acids. Germline CDR1 and CDR2: LNHDA and SQIVND (reference sequence). Trimming removed 6 bases from V and 4 bases from J; junction bases left unmatched: 6. The CDR3 sequence is CASSRDRAIYGYTF. Written as DNA, the CDR3 is TGTGCCAGTAGCCGGGACAGGGCTATCTATGGCTACACCTTC.

The rearrangement joins TRBV5-4 to TRBJ2-6; D is possibly TRBD1 (5 bases). The CDR3 has 18 residues. The germline gives CDR1 SGHNT, CDR2 YYREEE (reference sequence). V lost 4 bases, J lost 3 bases, and 20 bases lay in between. The CDR3 region is CASSPPRSGLNGANVLTF. For the CDR3, the DNA is TGTGCCAGCAGCCCTCCTCGTTCAGGGCTTAATGGGGCCAACGTCCTGACTTTC.